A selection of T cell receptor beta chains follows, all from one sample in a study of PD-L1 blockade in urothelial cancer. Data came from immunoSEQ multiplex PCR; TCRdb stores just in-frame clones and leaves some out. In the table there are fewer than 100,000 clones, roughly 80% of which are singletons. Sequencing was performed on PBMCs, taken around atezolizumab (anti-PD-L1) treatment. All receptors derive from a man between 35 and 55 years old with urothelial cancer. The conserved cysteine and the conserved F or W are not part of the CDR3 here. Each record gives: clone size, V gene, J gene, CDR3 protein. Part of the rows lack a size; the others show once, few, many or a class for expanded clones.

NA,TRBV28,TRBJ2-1,ASSKGLAVYNEQF
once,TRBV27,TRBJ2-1,ASSPIGTSGHNEQF
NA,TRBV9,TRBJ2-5,ASSAGQGATETQY
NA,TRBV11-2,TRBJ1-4,ASSSYRGKGEKLF
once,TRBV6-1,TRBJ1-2,ASSGGTGGYGYT
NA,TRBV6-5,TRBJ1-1,ASRGQALNTEAF
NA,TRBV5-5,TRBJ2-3,ASSLAVAGPADTQY
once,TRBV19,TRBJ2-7,ASSTSGTGGLEQY
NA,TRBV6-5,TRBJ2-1,ASSYSSRGSYNEQF
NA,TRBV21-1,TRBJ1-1,ASSKGRGNGTEAF
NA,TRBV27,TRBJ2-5,ASSSARGSRGVIETQY
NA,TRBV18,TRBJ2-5,ASSLTRDWGETQY
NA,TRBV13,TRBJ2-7,ASSWRGRNTDEQY
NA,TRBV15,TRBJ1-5,ATSSGTGTQPQH
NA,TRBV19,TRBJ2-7,ASTRGPPYEQY
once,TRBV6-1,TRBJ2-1,ASSVTGLASNEQF
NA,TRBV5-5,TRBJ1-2,ASSLAATDNYGYT
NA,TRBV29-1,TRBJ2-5,SAEGGQETQY
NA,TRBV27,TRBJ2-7,ASSFLDGGFYEQY
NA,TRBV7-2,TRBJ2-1,ASLRLTYNEQF
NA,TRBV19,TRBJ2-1,ASNGLAGVYNEQF
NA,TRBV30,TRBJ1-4,AWGAGTGKEKLF
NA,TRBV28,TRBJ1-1,ASSSAMTVNTEAF
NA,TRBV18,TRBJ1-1,ASSGSMNTEAF
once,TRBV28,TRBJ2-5,ASRTGGGVRETQY
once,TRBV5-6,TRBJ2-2,ASSFQTGSGRESGELF
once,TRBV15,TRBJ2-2,ATSKKAGAIFNTGELF
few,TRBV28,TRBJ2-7,ASSFRPGEGYEQY
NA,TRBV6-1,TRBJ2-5,ASSEQPTSSETQY
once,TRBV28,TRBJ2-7,ASTGLRATHYEQY
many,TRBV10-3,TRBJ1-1,ASKTPRGWNTEAF
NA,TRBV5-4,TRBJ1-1,ASSFGGPINTEAF
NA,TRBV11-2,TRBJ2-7,ASTIGPEAGGA
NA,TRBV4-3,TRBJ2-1,ASSQHWDWEIIAGRNNEQF
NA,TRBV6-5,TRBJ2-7,ASSYQVAYEQY
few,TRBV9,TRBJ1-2,ASSVQGDGYT
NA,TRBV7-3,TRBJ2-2,ASSFRGLAGGTNTGELF
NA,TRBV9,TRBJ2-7,ASSAFSYEQY
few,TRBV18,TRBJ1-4,ASSLGQKNEKLF
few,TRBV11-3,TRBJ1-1,ASSAGTEKEAF
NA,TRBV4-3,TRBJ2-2,ASSPNRVTGELF
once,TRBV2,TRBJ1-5,ASTASESQPQH
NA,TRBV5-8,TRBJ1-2,ASSLSGSGMYGYT
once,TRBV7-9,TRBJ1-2,ASSAPHKSGHRHT
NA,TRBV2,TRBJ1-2,ASSEALYGYT
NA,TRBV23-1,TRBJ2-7,ASSPPTYYEQY
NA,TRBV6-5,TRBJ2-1,ASSYGGLAENEQF
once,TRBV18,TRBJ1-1,ASSPKLNAGTGYSVNTEAF
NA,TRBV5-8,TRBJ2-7,ASSSFGGTGGNEQY
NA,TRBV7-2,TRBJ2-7,ASSPGGLAGVDGYEQY
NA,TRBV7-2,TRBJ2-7,ASSFSSGLTYEQY
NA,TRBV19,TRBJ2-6,ASSIKRGGANVLT
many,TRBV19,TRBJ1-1,ASDRVPNTEAF
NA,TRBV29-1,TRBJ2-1,SVATSWIKGVNNEQF
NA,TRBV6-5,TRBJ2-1,ASRGLDRGTNEQF
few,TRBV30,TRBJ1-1,AWRPGRPEAF
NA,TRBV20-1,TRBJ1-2,SAQRGYGYT
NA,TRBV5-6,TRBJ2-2,ASSLSGTGYGGELF
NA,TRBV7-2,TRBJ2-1,ASSLQGYGEQF